These T cell receptor beta chains were read from a single sample in a study of post-analysis software for immune sequencing data. TCRdb re-called the PCR reads with MiXCR, one entry per CDR3 protein. The sample contains about 810,000 distinct CDR3 sequences, 53% of which appear only once. Material for sequencing was blood. Receptors were obtained from a girl aged 10 to 17 with multiple sclerosis. The CDR3 runs from the conserved cysteine through the conserved F or W. Each record gives: clone size, V gene, D gene, J gene, CDR3 protein, CDR3 DNA. D genes are given only for firm matches. Size tells how often a clone was seen (once, few, many) or the class of an expanded clone, and some rows leave it out.

size: few
V: TRBV13
D: TRBD1
J: TRBJ1-1
CDR3: CASSFRGLTEAFF
DNA: TGTGCCAGCAGCTTCAGGGGGCTCACTGAAGCTTTCTTT

size: .
V: TRBV7-9
D: TRBD1
J: TRBJ1-1
CDR3: CASSWATGVDTEAFF
DNA: TGTGCCAGCAGCTGGGCTACAGGGGTGGACACTGAAGCTTTCTTT

size: .
V: TRBV15
D: .
J: TRBJ2-1
CDR3: CATRQEMGDEQFF
DNA: TGTGCCACTCGCCAGGAGATGGGTGATGAGCAGTTCTTC

size: .
V: TRBV6-1
D: .
J: TRBJ2-1
CDR3: CASSDRGAGTYNEQFF
DNA: TGTGCCAGCAGTGATCGGGGGGCTGGCACCTACAATGAGCAGTTCTTC

size: few
V: TRBV21-1
D: .
J: TRBJ2-7
CDR3: CASSGSRSGEYF
DNA: TGTGCCAGCAGCGGGAGTCGGAGCGGAGAGTACTTC

size: .
V: TRBV7-9
D: .
J: TRBJ1-2
CDR3: CASSPMTGLYGYTF
DNA: TGTGCCAGCAGCCCAATGACAGGCCTCTATGGCTACACCTTC

size: .
V: TRBV14
D: .
J: TRBJ1-1
CDR3: CASSQPGHTMNTEAFF
DNA: TGTGCCAGCAGCCAACCGGGACACACCATGAACACTGAAGCTTTCTTT

size: .
V: TRBV5-6
D: .
J: TRBJ1-6
CDR3: CASSLGVDSPLHF
DNA: TGTGCCAGCAGCTTGGGGGTGGATTCACCCCTCCACTTT

size: .
V: TRBV20-1
D: .
J: TRBJ2-1
CDR3: CSARDRGAAYNEQFF
DNA: TGCAGTGCTAGAGATCGTGGGGCCGCCTACAATGAGCAGTTCTTC

size: .
V: TRBV29-1
D: .
J: TRBJ2-7
CDR3: CSVEEGVSSSYEQYF
DNA: TGCAGCGTTGAAGAGGGCGTCTCGAGCTCCTACGAGCAGTACTTC

size: .
V: TRBV20-1
D: TRBD2
J: TRBJ2-7
CDR3: CSARTGLAGPEQYF
DNA: TGCAGTGCTAGAACGGGACTAGCGGGGCCCGAGCAGTACTTC

size: .
V: TRBV11-3
D: .
J: TRBJ2-1
CDR3: CASSSRTMYNEQFF
DNA: TGTGCCAGCAGCAGCCGGACTATGTACAATGAGCAGTTCTTC

size: .
V: TRBV4-1
D: .
J: TRBJ2-4
CDR3: CASSQAPLGEQYF
DNA: TGCGCCAGCAGCCAAGCCCCCCTTGGGGAGCAGTACTTC

size: .
V: TRBV9
D: TRBD2
J: TRBJ2-7
CDR3: CASSVDPASGSEQYF
DNA: TGTGCCAGCAGCGTAGATCCGGCTAGCGGGAGCGAGCAGTACTTC

size: few
V: TRBV4-1
D: .
J: TRBJ2-2
CDR3: CASSPMWRGNTGELFF
DNA: TGCGCCAGCAGCCCGATGTGGAGGGGGAACACCGGGGAGCTGTTTTTT

size: .
V: TRBV20-1
D: TRBD2
J: TRBJ2-7
CDR3: CSASRTSGLDEQYF
DNA: TGCAGTGCCTCTCGGACTAGCGGTCTCGACGAGCAGTACTTC